The 27 T cell receptor beta chains given below trace back to one sample, sequenced in a study of blood T cell repertoires in COVID-19. TCRdb's copy holds only in-frame clones and misses some; the assay was immunoSEQ multiplex PCR. The sample contains roughly 260,000 clones, 88% of which appear only once. The sample consisted of peripheral blood. The source is a man between 60 and 75 years old who had recovered from COVID-19.

The V and J genes are TRBV28 and TRBJ1-2; 8 positions match TRBD1. The ends lost 2 bases at V and 4 bases at J; junction bases unmatched: 9. CDR3 length equals 16 residues. CDR1 is MDHEN, CDR2 SYDVKM, per germline. The DNA of the CDR3 is TGTGCCAGCAGTTTAAGTACCCGACAGGGGACCTATGGCTACACCTTC. It encodes CASSLSTRQGTYGYTF.

This chain joins TRBV19 and TRBJ1-4, with D possibly matching TRBD1 (5 bases). The germline V gene encodes CDR1 LNHDA and CDR2 SQIVND (reference sequence). V lost 7 bases, J lost 0 bases, and 18 bases lay in between. The CDR3 extends over 17 amino acids. The CDR3 DNA follows: TGTGCCAGTATGGGGGGGACTCGCTCCGCAACTAATGAAAAACTGTTTTTT. Residues: CASMGGTRSATNEKLFF.

The V gene is TRBV13, the J gene TRBJ1-4, with TRBD1 as a possible D gene (5 bases). The length of the CDR3 is 16 residues. Trimming took 5 bases from V and 0 from J, leaving 13 bases between them. CDR1 and CDR2 (germline): PRHDT, FYEKMQ (reference sequence). The CDR3, as DNA: TGTGCCAGCAGCCCGGACACCTCTGCAACTAATGAAAAACTGTTTTTT. It is translated as CASSPDTSATNEKLFF.

The V call is TRBV5-8, the J call TRBJ2-6, with a weak D call TRBD1 (5 bases). In germline, CDR1 is SGHTS, CDR2 YDEGEE. This CDR3 comprises 17 residues. V lost 9 bases and J lost 1, with 20 bases in between. Here the CDR3 reads CAIGVDKRASGANVLTF. The CDR3 DNA reads as TGTGCCATTGGGGTGGACAAGCGAGCGTCTGGGGCCAACGTCCTGACTTTC. Drawing the rest from reference TRBV5-8 and TRBJ2-6, the complete variable domain is EAGVTQSPTHLIKTRGQQATLRCSPISGHTSVYWYQQALGLGLQFLLWYDEGEERNRGNFPPRFSGRQFPNYSSELNVNALELEDSALYLCAIGVDKRASGANVLTFGAGSRLTVL.

The chain recombines TRBV19 with TRBJ2-5; D may be TRBD1 (6 bases). The V gene lost 4 bases and the J gene lost 1 base, with 13 bases spanning the gap. CDR3 size: 15 residues. Germline assignment: CDR1 LNHDA and CDR2 SQIVND (reference sequence). The CDR3 DNA reads TGTGCCAGTAGTAGCCACAGGGTCAGCCAAGAGACCCAGTACTTC. It specifies CASSSHRVSQETQYF.

This chain uses TRBV19 with TRBJ1-2; TRBD1 is a possible D gene (6 bases). The CDR3 sequence is 15 residues long. V lost 5 bases to trimming and J lost 6 bases, with 19 bases between them. The germline V gene encodes CDR1 LNHDA and CDR2 SQIVND (reference sequence). The CDR3 DNA follows: TGTGCCAGTAGTCCACCCGGACCAGGGGTACATGGCTACACCTTC. Translated, it gives CASSPPGPGVHGYTF. The whole variable domain, filled in from reference TRBV19 and TRBJ1-2, reads DGGITQSPKYLFRKEGQNVTLSCEQNLNHDAMYWYRQDPGQGLRLIYYSQIVNDFQKGDIAEGYSVSREKKESFPLTVTSAQKNPTAFYLCASSPPGPGVHGYTFGSGTRLTVV.

V and J are TRBV6-5 and TRBJ1-2, with TRBD1 as a possible D gene (5 bases). The CDR3 covers 14 residues. V gave up 5 bases and J gave up 2 bases, with 12 bases separating them. CDR1 is MNHEY, CDR2 SVGAGI, per germline. CDR3 residues: CASSLRQPNYGYTF. CDR3 bases: TGTGCCAGCAGTCTGAGACAGCCGAACTATGGCTACACCTTC.

The V gene is TRBV11-2, the J gene TRBJ2-1; possible D gene TRBD1, 6 bases. CDR1 is SGHAT, CDR2 FQNNGV, per germline. The V end lost 5 bases, the J end lost 6 bases, and 17 bases lay between the germline ends. The CDR3 totals 15 residues. The CDR3 region is CASSPESTGPNEQFF. In DNA, the CDR3 is TGTGCCAGCAGCCCAGAGAGCACAGGGCCCAATGAGCAGTTCTTC.

This clone was counted a few times. V and J are TRBV3-1 (or the pseudogene TRBV3-2) and TRBJ1-2; a possible D gene is TRBD1 (6 bases). The CDR3 covers 15 residues. CDR1 LGHDT and CDR2 YNNKEL come from the germline V gene (reference sequence). The V end was cut by 1 base, the J end by 1 base, with 10 bases between. In DNA, the CDR3 is TGTGCCAGCAGCCAAGGGCCAGGGGATAACTATGGCTACACCTTC. Amino acids: CASSQGPGDNYGYTF.

The chain links TRBV5-4 to TRBJ2-7; TRBD2 matches 10 bases. CDR1 is SGHNT, CDR2 YYREEE, per germline (reference sequence). Unmatched junction bases numbered 4, after V lost 4 bases and J lost 6 bases. The CDR3 runs 13 residues. The CDR3 DNA is TGTGCCAGCAGCCTAGCGGGGGAACGCGAGCAGTACTTC. This translates into CASSLAGEREQYF. Drawing the rest from reference TRBV5-4 and TRBJ2-7, the complete variable domain is ETGVTQSPTHLIKTRGQQVTLRCSSQSGHNTVSWYQQALGQGPQFIFQYYREEENGRGNFPPRFSGLQFPNYSSELNVNALELDDSALYLCASSLAGEREQYFGPGTRLTVT.

The rearrangement joins TRBV2 to TRBJ2-1; D uncertain. V dropped 4 bases and J dropped 6 bases, with 16 bases sitting between them. The CDR3 runs 15 residues. Germline CDR1 reads SNHLY; CDR2 reads FYNNEI. The CDR3 reads CASSVGSLKSNEQFF. CDR3 DNA sequence: TGTGCCAGCAGTGTGGGTAGCCTCAAGTCCAATGAGCAGTTCTTC.

This chain connects TRBV4-1 to TRBJ1-1; D might be TRBD1 (5 bases). CDR1 MGHRA and CDR2 YSYEKL come from the germline V gene. The CDR3 totals 16 residues. The V gene lost 1 base and the J gene lost 6 bases, with 18 bases spanning the gap. The CDR3 region has the DNA TGCGCCAGCAGCCAAGTGGCAGGTGCAGGGAGGGCTGAAGCTTTCTTT. Translation gives CASSQVAGAGRAEAFF.

CDR3 nucleotide sequence: TGTGCCAGACACAGGGGGTCTTCCATGAACACTGAAGCTTTCTTT. Translating it yields CARHRGSSMNTEAFF. The rearrangement uses TRBV27 and TRBJ1-1, with 8 bases aligning to TRBD1. CDR1 MNHEY and CDR2 SMNVEV come from the germline V gene (reference sequence). The CDR3 loop spans 15 amino acids. V lost 9 bases, J lost 0 bases, and 9 bases stayed unmatched.

V is TRBV5-1 and J is TRBJ2-7, with a weak D call TRBD1 (5 bases). This CDR3 is built from 15 residues. Looked up from germline, CDR1 is SGHRS and CDR2 is YFSETQ. V was cut by 0 bases and J by 2 bases, with 12 bases left in between. The CDR3 protein is CASSLAPGSPYEQYF. DNA for the CDR3: TGCGCCAGCAGCTTGGCCCCAGGGTCCCCCTACGAGCAGTACTTC.

The chain uses TRBV4-2 and TRBJ2-5, with TRBD1 matching over 7 bases. With V trimmed by 1 base and J by 0 bases, 8 bases remained unmatched. The CDR3 loop spans 17 amino acids. The germline V gene encodes CDR1 LGHNA and CDR2 YNFKEQ. For the CDR3, the DNA is TGTGCCAGCAGCCAAGGTCCAGGGGGATCATACCAAGAGACCCAGTACTTC. Its protein product is CASSQGPGGSYQETQYF.

This clone appeared a single time. The chain couples TRBV19 to TRBJ1-3, with 7 bases identical to TRBD1. V shed 10 bases and J 8 bases; nucleotides not matched to a gene: 14. In germline, CDR1 is LNHDA, CDR2 SQIVND (reference sequence). The CDR3 has 14 residues. This CDR3 reads CATKWKGAVHTIYF. In nucleotides, the CDR3 is TGTGCCACTAAATGGAAGGGGGCCGTGCACACCATATATTTT.

The V call is TRBV14, the J call TRBJ2-2, with 8 positions matching TRBD2. CDR1 SGHDN and CDR2 FVKESK come from the germline V gene. This CDR3 comprises 16 residues. The junction had 7 bases not matched to a gene; V was cut back by 1 base and J by 6 bases. This chain's CDR3 is CASSQAPGGPAGELFF. CDR3 in DNA: TGTGCCAGCAGCCAAGCCCCGGGGGGGCCTGCCGGGGAGCTGTTTTTT.

The chain employs TRBV4-1 and TRBJ2-7; 13 bases map to TRBD2. J lost 3 bases, V lost 5 bases, and 4 bases had no gene match. Germline loops: CDR1 MGHRA, CDR2 YSYEKL. The CDR3 runs 15 residues. The CDR3 region has the DNA TGCGCCAGCAGCGGGACTAGCGGGGTTTACTACGAGCAGTACTTC. This gives the protein CASSGTSGVYYEQYF.

The chain has TRBV11-2 and TRBJ2-7; D might be TRBD1 (5 bases). This CDR3 has 14 amino acids. The V and J ends lost 5 bases and 2 bases respectively, with 13 bases between them. Germline V CDR1 and CDR2: SGHAT, FQNNGV. The CDR3 DNA sequence: TGTGCCAGCAGCCCCCGCCAGGGCGCCTACGAGCAGTACTTC. It specifies CASSPRQGAYEQYF.

This clone was picked up one time. The chain combines TRBV19 with TRBJ2-1; TRBD2 agrees at 10 bases. This CDR3 spans 17 amino acids. J was trimmed by 6 bases and V by 2 bases; bases with no gene match: 10. The germline V gene has CDR1 LNHDA and CDR2 SQIVND (reference sequence). DNA of the CDR3: TGTGCCAGTAGTATACTCCCGAAAGCGGGGGGGCGCAATGAGCAGTTCTTC. It specifies CASSILPKAGGRNEQFF.

The gene calls are TRBV7-8 and TRBJ1-5; 7 positions match TRBD1. There are 15 residues in the CDR3. Losses at the gene ends were 5 bases for V and 6 bases for J; bases not matched to a gene: 10. CDR1 SGHVS and CDR2 FQNEAQ come from the germline V gene. The CDR3 protein is CASSGETGTGQPQHF. The CDR3 DNA reads TGTGCCAGCAGCGGGGAGACAGGGACCGGTCAGCCCCAGCATTTT.

This chain connects TRBV7-2 to TRBJ2-1, with a possible D match to TRBD2 (6 bases). Trimming stripped 2 bases from V and 1 base from J, with 12 bases between. The CDR3 contains 16 residues. Germline V lookup: CDR1 SGHTA, CDR2 FQGNSA. The CDR3 DNA is TGTGCCAGCAGCTTACGGACTATTTATTCCTACAATGAGCAGTTCTTC. The encoded protein is CASSLRTIYSYNEQFF.

A word on this clone: At one end, the junction sequence differs from germline, possibly due to a read error. The V and J genes are TRBV25-1 and TRBJ1-2; 7 bases fit TRBD1. Germline loops: CDR1 MGHDK, CDR2 SYGVNS. CDR3 size: 13 residues. This CDR3 is CASSESSRDRASF. CDR3 nucleotides: TGTGCCAGCAGTGAATCAAGCAGGGACAGAGCCTCCTTC.

The rearrangement uses TRBV9 and TRBJ2-1; perhaps TRBD1 as D (8 bases). Trimming shortened V by 7 bases and J by 3 bases, and 17 bases separated the two germline ends. The CDR3 has 15 residues. Germline V gives CDR1 SGDLS, CDR2 YYNGEE. The CDR3 DNA follows: TGTGCCAGCTCGGGGCGGGGGACAGGCTACAATGAGCAGTTCTTC. This encodes CASSGRGTGYNEQFF.

The gene calls are TRBV10-2 and TRBJ2-2; D perhaps matches TRBD2 (6 bases). The CDR3 totals 15 residues. With 3 bases removed from V and 3 bases from J, the gap between germline ends came to 11 bases. Germline CDR1 WSHSY, CDR2 SAAADI. The CDR3 nucleotides read TGCGCCAGCAGTGAAAGGCGGGGAGACACCGGGGAGCTGTTTTTT. Protein: CASSERRGDTGELFF.

J is TRBJ1-1 and V is TRBV7-3, with a possible D match to TRBD1 (6 bases). Germline V gives CDR1 SGHTA, CDR2 FQGTGA. V was clipped by 2 bases and J by 5 bases, with 12 bases between them. The CDR3 runs 14 residues. The CDR3 here is CASSLFTGSTEAFF. The CDR3 nucleotides read TGTGCCAGCAGCTTATTTACAGGGAGTACTGAAGCTTTCTTT.

This clone has a single count. The V and J genes are TRBV5-6 and TRBJ2-7; 10 bases fit TRBD1. There are 16 residues in the CDR3. Per germline, CDR1 SGHDT and CDR2 YYEEEE. V lost 3 bases, J lost 10 bases, and 16 bases stayed unmatched. Written as DNA, the CDR3 is TGTGCCAGCAGCTCGGCCGGACAGGGGGATATCTACGGTCAGTACTTC. Its protein product is CASSSAGQGDIYGQYF.